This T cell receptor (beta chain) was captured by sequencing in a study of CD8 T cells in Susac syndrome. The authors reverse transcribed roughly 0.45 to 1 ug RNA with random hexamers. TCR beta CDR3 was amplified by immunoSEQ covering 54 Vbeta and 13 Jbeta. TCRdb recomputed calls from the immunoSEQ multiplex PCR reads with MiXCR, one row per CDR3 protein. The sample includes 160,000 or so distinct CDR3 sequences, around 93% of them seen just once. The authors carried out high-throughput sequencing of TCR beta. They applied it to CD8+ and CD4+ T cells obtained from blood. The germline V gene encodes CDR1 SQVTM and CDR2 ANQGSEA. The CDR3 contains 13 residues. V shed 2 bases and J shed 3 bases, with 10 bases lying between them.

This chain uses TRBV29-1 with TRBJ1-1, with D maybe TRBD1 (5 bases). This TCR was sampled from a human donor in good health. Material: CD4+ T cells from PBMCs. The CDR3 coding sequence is TGCAGCGTTGAACGGTTGGGGGACACTGAAGCTTTCTTT. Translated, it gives CSVERLGDTEAFF.